This note documents a single T cell receptor (beta chain) sequence. These data come from a study of early T cells in non-severe SARS-CoV-2 infection. Individual cDNA molecules each received unique molecular identifiers attached to them. MiXCR, applied by TCRdb to the 5' RACE reads, yields one record per CDR3 protein. The sample lists 65,000 to 80,000 distinct CDR3 sequences; approximately 13% were seen once. The receptor was isolated from an adult who was a healthcare worker with PCR-confirmed SARS-CoV-2 infection or an uninfected control (not recorded which). Sequencing used whole blood.

This chain's CDR3 is CSVARGLGEKLFF. CDR3 DNA sequence: TGCAGCGTTGCCAGGGGGCTTGGTGAAAAACTGTTTTTT. The chain links TRBV29-1 to TRBJ1-4; 8 bases are a match to TRBD1. V dropped 4 bases and J dropped 7; count of bases not matched to a gene: 5. The CDR3 loop spans 13 amino acids. CDR1 and CDR2 (germline): SQVTM, ANQGSEA.